A selection of T cell receptor beta chains follows, all from one sample in a study of CD8 T cells in ankylosing spondylitis. TCRdb re-derived calls from the 5' RACE reads in MiXCR, one entry per CDR3 protein. The sample gives more than 500,000 distinct CDR3 sequences, about 5.4% of which show up once; 3% to 4% is in the top ten. What was sequenced was blood, either unsorted or a sorted T cell fraction (not recorded which). Receptors were obtained from a male donor with ankylosing spondylitis. CDR3s include the opening cysteine and the closing phenylalanine or tryptophan. Fields, in order: CDR3 DNA, CDR3 protein, V gene, J gene, clone size, D gene. A D gene is named only where the DNA matches it firmly. A clone size is listed for some rows: how often the clone was seen (once, few, many), or a class if it is expanded.

CDR3 DNA: TGTGCCAGCAGTTTATCGTGGACAGGGGGTAGAAATGAGCAGTTCTTC
CDR3 protein: CASSLSWTGGRNEQFF
V gene: TRBV28
J gene: TRBJ2-1
clone size: many
D gene: TRBD1

CDR3 DNA: TGTGCCAGCAGCCAATTCCTGGGGAACACTGAAGCTTTCTTT
CDR3 protein: CASSQFLGNTEAFF
V gene: TRBV3-1
J gene: TRBJ1-1
clone size: many
D gene: -

CDR3 DNA: TGCGCCAGCAGCTTGGGGACGGAAGGCTACACCTTC
CDR3 protein: CASSLGTEGYTF
V gene: TRBV5-1
J gene: TRBJ1-2
clone size: many
D gene: -

CDR3 DNA: TGTGCCAGCAGTTACTGGCTCCTCCACTTT
CDR3 protein: CASSYWLLHF
V gene: TRBV6-8
J gene: TRBJ1-6
clone size: many
D gene: -

CDR3 DNA: TGTGCCAGCAGCTTGGTCGACGGGGCCGAAGCTTTCTTT
CDR3 protein: CASSLVDGAEAFF
V gene: TRBV5-6
J gene: TRBJ1-1
clone size: many
D gene: -

CDR3 DNA: TGCGCCAGCAGCAGTACAGGGTCGAGCTTTGGTGCAGATACGCAGTATTTT
CDR3 protein: CASSSTGSSFGADTQYF
V gene: TRBV10-1
J gene: TRBJ2-3
clone size: many
D gene: -

CDR3 DNA: TGTGCCAGCAGTTTTGAGTCGATGGGGAATTCACCCCTCCACTTT
CDR3 protein: CASSFESMGNSPLHF
V gene: TRBV12-3/TRBV12-4
J gene: TRBJ1-6
clone size: few
D gene: -

CDR3 DNA: TGTGCCAGCAGTTTCCGAAGTGGGAAGACCCAGTACTTC
CDR3 protein: CASSFRSGKTQYF
V gene: TRBV12-3/TRBV12-4
J gene: TRBJ2-5
clone size: many
D gene: -

CDR3 DNA: TGCGCCAGCAGCCAGGGACTAGCTTACTCGTCCTACGAGCAGTACTTC
CDR3 protein: CASSQGLAYSSYEQYF
V gene: TRBV4-3
J gene: TRBJ2-7
clone size: -
D gene: TRBD2

CDR3 DNA: TGCAGAATCCGAACCCCAACCGGGTCCTCCTACAATGAGCAGTTCTTC
CDR3 protein: CRIRTPTGSSYNEQFF
V gene: TRBV20-1
J gene: TRBJ2-1
clone size: -
D gene: -

CDR3 DNA: TGTGCCAGCAGTTCTACCCAGGGGGGCAATGAGCAGTTCTTC
CDR3 protein: CASSSTQGGNEQFF
V gene: TRBV12-3/TRBV12-4
J gene: TRBJ2-1
clone size: many
D gene: -

CDR3 DNA: TGCAGTGTTCCCTGGGGGCAGGGGAGTCAGCCCCAGCATTTT
CDR3 protein: CSVPWGQGSQPQHF
V gene: TRBV20-1
J gene: TRBJ1-5
clone size: many
D gene: -

CDR3 DNA: TGTGCCAGCAGCCAAGGCGCGGGACTGATCTACGAGCAGTACTTC
CDR3 protein: CASSQGAGLIYEQYF
V gene: TRBV3-1
J gene: TRBJ2-7
clone size: few
D gene: -

CDR3 DNA: TGCGCCAGCAGCTTGGGTGGAGGAGGAAGTGGCTACACCTTC
CDR3 protein: CASSLGGGGSGYTF
V gene: TRBV5-1
J gene: TRBJ1-2
clone size: many
D gene: -

CDR3 DNA: TGCGCCAGCAGCTCAATGTGGTGGACCACAGATACGCAGTATTTT
CDR3 protein: CASSSMWWTTDTQYF
V gene: TRBV5-1
J gene: TRBJ2-3
clone size: many
D gene: -

CDR3 DNA: TGTGCCAGCATGCGGGGGGACTACAATGAGCAGTTCTTC
CDR3 protein: CASMRGDYNEQFF
V gene: TRBV7-2
J gene: TRBJ2-1
clone size: many
D gene: TRBD2

CDR3 DNA: TGTGCCAGCACCTCGGACAGGGATGCTGAGCAGTTCTTC
CDR3 protein: CASTSDRDAEQFF
V gene: TRBV27
J gene: TRBJ2-1
clone size: few
D gene: TRBD1

CDR3 DNA: TGTGCCAGCGCGACTAGCGGTTCCTACGAGCAGTACTTC
CDR3 protein: CASATSGSYEQYF
V gene: TRBV27
J gene: TRBJ2-7
clone size: many
D gene: TRBD2

CDR3 DNA: TGCGCCAGCAGTGACCCCAGGGGAGCCTCCTACAATGAGCAGTTCTTC
CDR3 protein: CASSDPRGASYNEQFF
V gene: TRBV10-2
J gene: TRBJ2-1
clone size: many
D gene: -

CDR3 DNA: TGTGCCAGCAGCCCTCCTAGCGGGGCAAACACCGGGGAGCTGTTTTTT
CDR3 protein: CASSPPSGANTGELFF
V gene: TRBV7-2
J gene: TRBJ2-2
clone size: many
D gene: TRBD2

CDR3 DNA: TGTGCCAGTAGTAGGCAGCGAACCCCCACCGGGGAGCTGTTTTTT
CDR3 protein: CASSRQRTPTGELFF
V gene: TRBV19
J gene: TRBJ2-2
clone size: -
D gene: -

CDR3 DNA: TGTGCCAGCAGCTTTACAGGGGACAATAATGAAAAACTGTTTTTT
CDR3 protein: CASSFTGDNNEKLFF
V gene: TRBV11-2
J gene: TRBJ1-4
clone size: -
D gene: TRBD1

CDR3 DNA: TGTGCCAGCAGTTACCTTGCAGGTATGAACACTGAAGCTTTCTTT
CDR3 protein: CASSYLAGMNTEAFF
V gene: TRBV6-5
J gene: TRBJ1-1
clone size: many
D gene: -

CDR3 DNA: TGTGCCAGCATCCAGGGAGGCTCCTACAATGAGCAGTTCTTC
CDR3 protein: CASIQGGSYNEQFF
V gene: TRBV28
J gene: TRBJ2-1
clone size: many
D gene: -

CDR3 DNA: TGCGCCAGCAGCTCATCCGGGACCAGTGAGGAGACCCAGTACTTC
CDR3 protein: CASSSSGTSEETQYF
V gene: TRBV5-1
J gene: TRBJ2-5
clone size: many
D gene: -

CDR3 DNA: TGTGCCAGCAGTGACCCGAAAGTGGGGAGCCCCGGGGGAACTGAAGCTTTCTTT
CDR3 protein: CASSDPKVGSPGGTEAFF
V gene: TRBV6-4
J gene: TRBJ1-1
clone size: many
D gene: -

CDR3 DNA: TGTGCCAGCAGTTTCGGGAGAACCAATTCACCCCTCCACTTT
CDR3 protein: CASSFGRTNSPLHF
V gene: TRBV12-3/TRBV12-4
J gene: TRBJ1-6
clone size: many
D gene: -

CDR3 DNA: TGCAGCGTCCAGAACTTGAGCGGGATCAATCAGCCCCAGCATTTT
CDR3 protein: CSVQNLSGINQPQHF
V gene: TRBV29-1
J gene: TRBJ1-5
clone size: many
D gene: -

CDR3 DNA: TGTGCCAGCAGCTTCGGGAGCTATGGCTACACCTTC
CDR3 protein: CASSFGSYGYTF
V gene: TRBV6-5
J gene: TRBJ1-2
clone size: many
D gene: -

CDR3 DNA: TGCAGCGTTTCGGGGACCTACGAGCAGTACTTC
CDR3 protein: CSVSGTYEQYF
V gene: TRBV29-1
J gene: TRBJ2-7
clone size: many
D gene: -

CDR3 DNA: TGTGCCAGCAGGCCAGGGGGGGTTACTGAAGCTTTCTTT
CDR3 protein: CASRPGGVTEAFF
V gene: TRBV11-2
J gene: TRBJ1-1
clone size: many
D gene: TRBD1

CDR3 DNA: TGCAGCGGACAGGGGGGTTCACCCCTCCACTTT
CDR3 protein: CSGQGGSPLHF
V gene: TRBV20-1
J gene: TRBJ1-6
clone size: many
D gene: TRBD1

CDR3 DNA: TGTGCCAGCAGCCAAGTGACAGTAGAAGGCTACACCTTC
CDR3 protein: CASSQVTVEGYTF
V gene: TRBV4-2
J gene: TRBJ1-2
clone size: -
D gene: -